The 8 T cell receptor beta chains reported below all come from one sample, sequenced in a study of post-analysis software for immune sequencing data. Study-level points and caveats: Compared with controls, patients had more of about 5 TRBV segments, including TRBV5-6, TRBV5-1 and TRBV20-1.

No cognate antigen is known for these TCRs. Prepared TCR beta cDNA libraries contained unique molecular identifiers. TCRdb called the PCR reads again in MiXCR, with one record for every CDR3 protein. The table has about 760,000 distinct CDR3 sequences, around 27% seen once. Sequencing was performed on blood. All receptors come from a girl between 5 and 17 years old with multiple sclerosis.

This clonotype was counted only a few times. The chain has TRBV28 and TRBJ2-7; a weak D match, TRBD1 (6 bases). V gave up 2 bases and J gave up 3 bases, with 11 bases separating them. The germline V gene has CDR1 MDHEN and CDR2 SYDVKM. The CDR3 has 14 residues. CDR3 region: CASSLTDRLYEQYF. The DNA for the CDR3 is TGTGCCAGCAGTTTAACGGACAGACTCTACGAGCAGTACTTC.

The chain combines TRBV15 with TRBJ1-1; possible D gene TRBD1, 6 bases. Per the germline V gene, CDR1 is LNHNV and CDR2 is YYDKDF (reference sequence). The CDR3 has 16 residues. The germline V and J ends were trimmed by 1 base and 3 bases, with 15 bases remaining between them. CDR3 sequence (DNA): TGTGCCACCAGCAGAGCCGGGGGGCATATGGACACTGAAGCTTTCTTT. Its translation: CATSRAGGHMDTEAFF. Filled out from reference TRBV15 and TRBJ1-1, the complete variable domain reads DAMVIQNPRYQVTQFGKPVTLSCSQTLNHNVMYWYQQKSSQAPKLLFHYYDKDFNNEADTPDNFQSRRPNTSFCFLDIRSPGLGDTAMYLCATSRAGGHMDTEAFFGQGTRLTVV.

Worth noting for this clonotype: The junction differs from germline at one of its ends, possibly a read error. This rearrangement joins TRBV12-5 to TRBJ2-7, with TRBD2 matching over 12 bases. This CDR3 has 16 residues. Germline CDR1 LGHNT, CDR2 FRNRAP. The CDR3 here is CASGFPLAGGSNEQYF. CDR3 nucleotides: TGTGCTAGTGGTTTTCCACTAGCGGGAGGCTCCAACGAGCAGTACTTC. Together with reference TRBV12-5 and TRBJ2-7, the CDR3 gives the full variable domain: DARVTQTPRHKVTEMGQEVTMRCQPILGHNTVFWYRQTMMQGLELLAYFRNRAPLDDSGMPKDRFSAEMPDATLATLKIQPSEPRDSAVYFCASGFPLAGGSNEQYFGPGTRLTVT.

This clonotype was recorded a few times. This chain joins TRBV10-3 and TRBJ1-6, with D uncertain. Trimming took 9 bases from V and 1 from J, leaving 10 bases between them. Germline loops: CDR1 ENHRY, CDR2 SYGVKD. The CDR3 is 14 amino acids. CDR3: CAINADSYNSPLHF. The CDR3 DNA reads TGTGCCATAAACGCTGATTCCTATAATTCACCCCTCCACTTT.

The chain's CDR3 is CAGQFTDNTEAFF. The CDR3 region has the DNA TGTGCCGGCCAATTTACGGATAACACTGAAGCTTTCTTT. This rearrangement joins TRBV6-6 to TRBJ1-1; no reliable D call. The CDR3 is 13 residues long. V was cut by 11 bases and J by 2 bases, with 15 bases left in between. Germline values: CDR1 MNHNY, CDR2 SVGAGI (reference sequence).

This clonotype has a handful of counts. This chain connects TRBV12-3 or TRBV12-4 to TRBJ2-1; TRBD2 matches 12 bases. The CDR3 covers 14 residues. With 6 bases clipped from V and 5 bases from J, the junction kept 2 bases outside the gene matches. Written as DNA, the CDR3 is TGTGCCAGCAGACTAGCGGGAGGCGACAATGAGCAGTTCTTC. It is translated as CASRLAGGDNEQFF.

V usage is TRBV20-1 and J usage is TRBJ1-6; D perhaps matches TRBD1 (5 bases). The CDR3 is made up of 15 amino acids. The ends were cut back, 5 bases at V and 6 bases at J, with 17 bases in the middle. Germline lookup yields CDR1 DFQATT and CDR2 SNEGSKA (reference sequence). This chain's CDR3 is CSAPPGGGFNSPLHF. CDR3 nucleotides: TGCAGTGCTCCCCCGGGGGGGGGATTTAATTCACCCCTCCACTTT.

This clonotype was found a few times. The chain links TRBV5-1 to TRBJ2-3; 7 positions agree with TRBD2. The trim removed 6 bases at V and 4 bases at J, leaving 11 bases unmatched. CDR3 length equals 15 residues. Germline V lookup: CDR1 SGHRS, CDR2 YFSETQ. In DNA, the CDR3 is TGCGCCAGCACCCAAGCGGGGACCAGCGCAGATACGCAGTATTTT. The encoded protein is CASTQAGTSADTQYF. Supplemented by reference TRBV5-1 and TRBJ2-3, the full variable domain reads KAGVTQTPRYLIKTRGQQVTLSCSPISGHRSVSWYQQTPGQGLQFLFEYFSETQRNKGNFPGRFSGRQFSNSRSEMNVSTLELGDSALYLCASTQAGTSADTQYFGPGTRLTVL.